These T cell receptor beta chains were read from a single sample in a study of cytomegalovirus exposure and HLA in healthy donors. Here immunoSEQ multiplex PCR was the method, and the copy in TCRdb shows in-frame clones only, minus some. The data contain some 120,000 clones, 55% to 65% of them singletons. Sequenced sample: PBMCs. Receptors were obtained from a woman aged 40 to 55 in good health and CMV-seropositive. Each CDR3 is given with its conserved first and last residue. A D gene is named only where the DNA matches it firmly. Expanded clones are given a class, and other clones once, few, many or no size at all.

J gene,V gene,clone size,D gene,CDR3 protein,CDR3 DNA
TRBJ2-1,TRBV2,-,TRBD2,CASSLGLAGYNEQFF,TGTGCCAGCAGTCTGGGACTAGCAGGTTACAATGAGCAGTTCTTC
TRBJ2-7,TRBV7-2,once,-,CASSFWDFSYEQYF,TGTGCCAGCAGCTTTTGGGACTTCTCCTACGAGCAGTACTTC
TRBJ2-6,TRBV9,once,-,CASSLQGSVGANVLTF,TGTGCCAGCAGCCTCCAGGGCTCTGTGGGGGCCAACGTCCTGACTTTC
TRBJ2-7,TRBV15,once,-,CATSREKRQAYEQYF,TGTGCCACCAGCAGAGAAAAAAGGCAGGCCTACGAGCAGTACTTC
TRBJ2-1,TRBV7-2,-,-,CASSSLNEQFF,TGTGCCAGCAGCTCCTTAAATGAGCAGTTCTTC
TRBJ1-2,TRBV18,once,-,CASSPEPGHGGGYTF,TGTGCCAGCTCACCGGAACCGGGACACGGTGGGGGCTACACCTTC
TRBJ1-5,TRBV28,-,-,CASTPGGSGNQPQHF,TGTGCCAGCACCCCGGGGGGGTCAGGAAATCAGCCCCAGCATTTT
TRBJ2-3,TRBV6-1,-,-,CAIEGGEGRDTQYF,TGTGCCATCGAGGGGGGGGAAGGAAGAGATACGCAGTATTTT
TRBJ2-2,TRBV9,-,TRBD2,CASSPTSGRAGGELFF,TGTGCCAGCAGCCCCACTAGCGGGAGGGCCGGCGGGGAGCTGTTTTTT
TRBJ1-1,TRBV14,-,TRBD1,CASSLRPLGGSNTEAFF,TGTGCCAGCAGCTTACGTCCCCTAGGGGGCTCGAACACTGAAGCTTTCTTT
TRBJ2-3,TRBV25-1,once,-,CASSDLGLGGGDTQYF,TGTGCCAGCAGTGATCTCGGGCTGGGAGGCGGAGATACGCAGTATTTT
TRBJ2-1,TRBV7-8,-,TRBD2,CASSLAGGPSNEQFF,TGTGCCAGCAGCTTAGCGGGAGGGCCTTCCAATGAGCAGTTCTTC
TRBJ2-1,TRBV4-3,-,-,CASSQDPANRGENEQFF,TGCGCCAGCAGCCAAGATCCTGCGAACCGCGGGGAGAATGAGCAGTTCTTC
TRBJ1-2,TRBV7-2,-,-,CVVPTKGYTF,TGTGTCGTCCCGACAAAAGGCTACACCTTC
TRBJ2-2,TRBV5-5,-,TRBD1,CASSLVGTGTTGELFF,TGTGCCAGCAGCTTGGTGGGGACAGGGACCACCGGGGAGCTGTTTTTT
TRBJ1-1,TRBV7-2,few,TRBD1,CASSYRTGRTEAFF,TGTGCCAGCAGCTACCGGACAGGGCGAACTGAAGCTTTCTTT
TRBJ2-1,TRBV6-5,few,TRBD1,CASSYAGTGDNEQFF,TGTGCCAGCAGTTACGCAGGGACAGGGGACAATGAGCAGTTCTTC
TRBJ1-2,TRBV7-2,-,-,CASSLAVQDGYTF,TGTGCCAGCAGCTTAGCGGTTCAGGATGGCTACACCTTC
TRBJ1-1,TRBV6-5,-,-,CASNPPQGGAEAFF,TGTGCCAGCAACCCCCCCCAGGGTGGCGCTGAAGCTTTCTTT
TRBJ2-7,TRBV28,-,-,CASSGGGPPYEQYF,TGTGCCAGCAGCGGCGGGGGCCCCCCCTACGAGCAGTACTTC
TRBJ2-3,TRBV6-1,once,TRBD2,CASRSSGSTDTQYF,TGTGCCAGCAGATCTAGCGGGAGCACAGATACGCAGTATTTT
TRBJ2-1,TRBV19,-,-,CASSMWQNNEQFF,TGTGCCAGTAGTATGTGGCAGAACAATGAGCAGTTCTTC
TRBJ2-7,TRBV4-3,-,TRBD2,CASSLASSGAYEQYF,TGCGCCAGCAGCTTGGCTTCTAGCGGGGCCTACGAGCAGTACTTC
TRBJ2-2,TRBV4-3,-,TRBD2,CASSQRTSGRSTGELFF,TGCGCCAGCAGCCAACGAACTAGCGGGAGATCCACCGGGGAGCTGTTTTTT
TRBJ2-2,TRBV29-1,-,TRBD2,CSGAPAGVDTGELFF,TGCAGCGGGGCTCCAGCGGGAGTCGATACCGGGGAGCTGTTTTTT
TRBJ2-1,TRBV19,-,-,CASSTPPILEQFF,TGTGCCAGTAGTACCCCTCCTATTTTGGAGCAGTTCTTC
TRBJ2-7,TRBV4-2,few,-,CASSQERLAHYEQYF,TGTGCCAGCAGCCAAGAAAGGCTAGCTCACTACGAGCAGTACTTC
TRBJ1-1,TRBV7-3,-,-,CASSSLQETEAFF,TGTGCCAGCAGCTCGTTACAGGAAACTGAAGCTTTCTTT
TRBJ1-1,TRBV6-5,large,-,CASMVTGNTEAFF,TGTGCCAGCATGGTGACAGGGAACACTGAAGCTTTCTTT
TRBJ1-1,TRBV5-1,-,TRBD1,CASSANRGKNTEAFF,TGCGCCAGCAGCGCCAACAGGGGCAAGAACACTGAAGCTTTCTTT
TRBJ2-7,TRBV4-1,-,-,CASSQRGTDEYEQYF,TGCGCCAGCAGCCAAAGGGGGACCGACGAATACGAGCAGTACTTC
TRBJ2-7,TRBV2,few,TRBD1,CASIPGQGTYEQYF,TGTGCCAGCATACCGGGACAGGGGACCTACGAGCAGTACTTC
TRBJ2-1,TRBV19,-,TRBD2,CASSIVGLDFNEQFF,TGTGCCAGTAGTATAGTAGGACTAGATTTCAATGAGCAGTTCTTC